The following is a T cell receptor (beta chain) sequence with its context. The sample is drawn from a study of blood T cell repertoires in COVID-19. Study-wide context: COVID-19 samples collected from the United States, Italy and Spain covered acute and convalescent phases.

The V and J ends lost 6 bases and 5 bases, in that order; junction bases with no gene match: 10. The CDR3 is 16 residues long. Per germline, CDR1 MDHEN and CDR2 SYDVKM. Per the authors' pipeline: Amplification of reference gene primers was used by the study to estimate nucleated cell counts. Measured with immunoSEQ multiplex PCR; TCRdb has only the in-frame clones, and not every one. That table furnishes V, J and clone size, whereas the DNA furnished D and trimming. The sample consists of about 150,000 clones, 86% of them appearing once. This receptor was identified in a man between 70 and 80 years old with acute or convalescent COVID-19. The specimen was peripheral blood. V usage is TRBV28 and J usage is TRBJ1-5, with 10 bases matching TRBD1. CDR3 nucleotide sequence: TGTGCCAGCAGAACATCCGGGACAGGGGAGGATCAGCCCCAGCATTTT. Translating gives CASRTSGTGEDQPQHF.